The clone carrying this T cell receptor (beta chain) was observed a few times. The sample is drawn from a study of radiation and T cells in renal cell carcinoma. The data were produced by immunoSEQ multiplex PCR, yet TCRdb's version contains in-frame clones alone and is incomplete. The profile shows around 170,000 clones, less than 90% of them singletons. Time point of the sample: blood 4 weeks post-SBRT, at nephrectomy. Indicated treatment: 15 Gy SBRT to primary tumor, nephrectomy 4 weeks later. Nephrectomy followed 15 Gy stereotactic body radiation by 4 weeks. This sequence originates from a woman aged 45-65 years with renal cell carcinoma. The sequences come from blood, collected from a patient whose treatment included radiotherapy and nephrectomy.

CDR3 loop: CASSEGQGNTEAFF. As DNA, the CDR3 is TGTGCCAGCAGTGAAGGTCAGGGAAACACTGAAGCTTTCTTT. The rearrangement uses TRBV6-1 and TRBJ1-1, with D tentatively TRBD1 (5 bases). The CDR3 extends over 14 amino acids. Germline V CDR1 and CDR2: MNHNS, SASEGT. V was pared by 1 base and J by 2 bases, with 8 bases between.